These T cell receptor beta chains were read from a single sample in a study of PD-L1 blockade in urothelial cancer. Data came from immunoSEQ multiplex PCR; TCRdb stores just in-frame clones and leaves some out. The repertoire holds around 56,000 clones, with around 83% as singletons. The sample in question was PBMCs, obtained around atezolizumab (anti-PD-L1) treatment. These TCRs come from a middle-aged man with urothelial cancer. CDR3s include the opening cysteine and the closing phenylalanine or tryptophan. D genes are given only for firm matches. Clone size is given for some rows only: seen once, a few or many times, or a class if the clone is expanded.

>TRBJ2-3|.|TRBV5-1|.
TGCGCCAGCAAGGAACTAGGTGGGGGCACAGATACGCAGTATTTT
CASKELGGGTDTQYF
>TRBJ1-1|.|TRBV18|.
TGTGCCAGCTCACCTCGGGGGGCCATGAACACTGAAGCTTTCTTT
CASSPRGAMNTEAFF
>TRBJ2-6|once|TRBV4-1|.
TGCGCCAGCAGCCAAGTTCTGTCTGGGGCCAACGTCCTGACTTTC
CASSQVLSGANVLTF
>TRBJ1-3|.|TRBV13|.
TGTGCCAGCAGCTTAGATTTTCACTCTGGAAACACCATATATTTT
CASSLDFHSGNTIYF
>TRBJ1-3|.|TRBV7-9|.
TGTGCCAGCGGCACCCAGAAGGGACTATCTGGAAACACCATATATTTT
CASGTQKGLSGNTIYF
>TRBJ2-5|.|TRBV11-2|TRBD1
TGTGCCAGCAGCTTCCACGGGACAGGAAAAGAGACCCAGTACTTC
CASSFHGTGKETQYF
>TRBJ1-3|.|TRBV13|.
TGTGCCAGCAGCTTAGGGGCCTCTGGAAACACCATATATTTT
CASSLGASGNTIYF
>TRBJ2-5|.|TRBV11-3|TRBD2
TGTGCCAGCAGCTTAGGGCGGACTAGCACTCAAGAGACCCAGTACTTC
CASSLGRTSTQETQYF
>TRBJ2-3|.|TRBV28|TRBD1
TGTGCCAGCAGTTCCAGAAGGGGGCTCCAAGATACGCAGTATTTT
CASSSRRGLQDTQYF
>TRBJ2-5|.|TRBV6-1|TRBD1
TGTGCCAGCAGGAGGGACAGCACTAGAGAGACCCAGTACTTC
CASRRDSTRETQYF
>TRBJ2-1|.|TRBV28|TRBD2
TGTGCCAGCGTCGACCCGGGACTAGCGGGACACAATGAGCAGTTCTTC
CASVDPGLAGHNEQFF
>TRBJ1-2|.|TRBV11-2|.
TGTGCCAGCAGCTTGGCAGGAGGTGGCTACACCTTC
CASSLAGGGYTF
>TRBJ2-2|.|TRBV7-9|.
TGTGCCAGCAGCACCGACAGGTTTGGAGCCGGGGAGCTGTTTTTT
CASSTDRFGAGELFF
>TRBJ2-1|.|TRBV2|.
TGTGCCAGCAGCCTTCGGCGGACTACCTTTGATGAGCAGTTCTTC
CASSLRRTTFDEQFF
>TRBJ1-2|.|TRBV5-4|.
TGTGCCAGCAGCTTGACTGACGTGGGCGGCTACACCTTC
CASSLTDVGGYTF
>TRBJ1-5|.|TRBV18|TRBD1
TGTGCCAGCTCTCGGGACAGGGGGTATCAGCCCCAGCATTTT
CASSRDRGYQPQHF
>TRBJ2-3|.|TRBV5-1|.
TGCGCCAGCAGAGGGGGAGTCCGCACAGATACGCAGTATTTT
CASRGGVRTDTQYF
>TRBJ1-3|.|TRBV7-3|TRBD1
TGTGCCAGCAGCCCAACAGGGGGCAACACCATATATTTT
CASSPTGGNTIYF
>TRBJ2-5|.|TRBV9|.
TGTGCCAGCAGCGAACCCGAGGCGGGTCAAGAGACCCAGTACTTC
CASSEPEAGQETQYF
>TRBJ1-1|.|TRBV7-6|.
TGTGCCAGCAGCTTGATGACTCAAGCCCCCACTGAAGCTTTCTTT
CASSLMTQAPTEAFF
>TRBJ2-4|.|TRBV4-2|.
TGTGCCAGCAGCCAAGAAATGGGTGGGCTAGCGGCCAAAAACATTCAGTACTTC
CASSQEMGGLAAKNIQYF
>TRBJ2-7|.|TRBV6-1|.
TGTGCCAGCAGGATGCTATCCCTTAGCTCCTACGAGCAGTACTTC
CASRMLSLSSYEQYF
>TRBJ2-1|.|TRBV6-1|TRBD2
TGTGCCAGCAGTGTCCTAATAGCGGGACCCAATGAGCAGTTCTTC
CASSVLIAGPNEQFF
>TRBJ2-5|.|TRBV5-1|.
TGCGCCAGCGGCAGGCCCCAGTACTTC
CASGRPQYF
>TRBJ1-2|few|TRBV9|.
TGTGCCAGCAGCATACAGGGTTCTGGGTGGATCTATGGCTACACCTTC
CASSIQGSGWIYGYTF
>TRBJ1-2|.|TRBV29-1|.
TGCAGCGTTGTATCGGGACACGGTAACTATGGCTACACCTTC
CSVVSGHGNYGYTF
>TRBJ2-2|.|TRBV4-2|TRBD2
TGTGCCAGCAGCCAAGATGGGGGGGTGGGGGAGCTGTTTTTT
CASSQDGGVGELFF
>TRBJ1-5|.|TRBV19|.
TGTGCCAGTAGTATACAGGGTAGCAATCAGCCCCAGCATTTT
CASSIQGSNQPQHF
>TRBJ2-5|.|TRBV2|TRBD2
TGTGCCAGCAGTGAGCCGTTTAGCGGGAAGCAAGAGACCCAGTACTTC
CASSEPFSGKQETQYF